This T cell receptor beta chain was documented in a study of blood T cells in healthy people across ages. Primed by a sample-barcoded 5' primer and a J-beta primer mix, a second PCR proceeded for roughly 7 to 12 cycles. In TCRdb, the 5' RACE reads were re-called with MiXCR into one record per CDR3 protein. The sample includes around 1,000,000 distinct CDR3 sequences, approximately 25% of them seen just once. This clonotype came up a few times. Separately, the same data were catalogued under a study of T cells of mothers and their children.

This TCR was recovered from a girl aged 2 to 10 in good health. What was sequenced was blood.

CDR3 region: CSARDGAGLYEQYF. DNA of the CDR3: TGCAGTGCTAGAGATGGCGCGGGTCTTTACGAGCAGTACTTC. The chain is built from TRBV20-1 and TRBJ2-7; a weak D match, TRBD2 (5 bases). The CDR3 covers 14 residues. Trimming cost V 0 bases and J 4 bases, with 13 bases left between them. Germline V gene sequence: CDR1 DFQATT, CDR2 SNEGSKA (reference sequence).